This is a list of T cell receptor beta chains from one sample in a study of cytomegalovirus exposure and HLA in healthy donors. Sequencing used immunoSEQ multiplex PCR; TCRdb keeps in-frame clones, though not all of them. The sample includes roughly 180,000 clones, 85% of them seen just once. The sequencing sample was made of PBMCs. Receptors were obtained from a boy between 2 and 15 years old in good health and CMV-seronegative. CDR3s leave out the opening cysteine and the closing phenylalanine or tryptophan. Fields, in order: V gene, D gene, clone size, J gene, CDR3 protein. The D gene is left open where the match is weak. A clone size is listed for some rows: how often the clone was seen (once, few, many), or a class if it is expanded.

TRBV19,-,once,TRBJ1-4,ASHRFENEKLF
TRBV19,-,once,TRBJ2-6,ASRDMYSGANVLT
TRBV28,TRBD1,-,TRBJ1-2,ASSSTDRTYYGYT
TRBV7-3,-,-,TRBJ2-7,ASSLFLSSYEQY
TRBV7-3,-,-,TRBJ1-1,ASYASKAGTEAF
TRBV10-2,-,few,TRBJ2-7,ASSDRLASEQY
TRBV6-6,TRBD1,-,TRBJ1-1,ASSDRVGNTEAF
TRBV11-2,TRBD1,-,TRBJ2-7,ASSSLDRSSYEQY
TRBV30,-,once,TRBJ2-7,ARDGGYEQY
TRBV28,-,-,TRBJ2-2,ASRVTGELF
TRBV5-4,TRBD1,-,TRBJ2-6,ASSLVGQGTGANVLT
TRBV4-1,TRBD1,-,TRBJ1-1,ASSGQDRGYTEAF
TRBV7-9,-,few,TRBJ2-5,ASSLTGLQETQY
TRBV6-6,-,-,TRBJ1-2,ASSYRGYGYT
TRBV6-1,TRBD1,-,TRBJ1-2,ASRRMTGSEYGYT
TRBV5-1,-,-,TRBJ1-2,ASSLRREYGYT
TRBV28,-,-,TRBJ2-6,ASSLLSGTGANVLT
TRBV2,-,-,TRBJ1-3,ASSITGMSGNTIY
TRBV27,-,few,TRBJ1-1,ASTGGDTHTEAF
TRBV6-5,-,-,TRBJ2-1,ASSYSGAEGEF
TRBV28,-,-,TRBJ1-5,ASSLPHRDPQH
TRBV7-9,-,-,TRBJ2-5,ASSLASAGQETQY
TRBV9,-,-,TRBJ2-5,ASSVGGVEETQY
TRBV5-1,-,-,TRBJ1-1,ASRNTGNTEAF
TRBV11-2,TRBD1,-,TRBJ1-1,ASSSRTGIMNTEAF
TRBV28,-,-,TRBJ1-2,ASSPPLGMGGYYYGYT
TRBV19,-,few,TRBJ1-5,ASSTTTGSGNQPQH
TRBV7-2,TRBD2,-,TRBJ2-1,ASSLNGRAYNEQF
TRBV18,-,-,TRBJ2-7,ASSPRQSLSSIEDAQY